This T cell receptor (beta chain) was documented in a study of monozygotic twins with inflammatory bowel disease. Study-level findings and limits: Repertoire similarity did not differ between concordant and discordant twins, possibly owing to limited power.

Details on this clonotype: The antigen is undetermined.

The authors drew 2 to 2.5 ml of blood from each donor. The CDR3 totals 13 residues. Two nested PCRs, of roughly 17 and 9 cycles, processed TCRalpha and TCRbeta cDNA. TCRdb reprocessed the 5' RACE reads; each CDR3 protein has one entry and no DNA is given. The sample shows some 170,000 distinct CDR3 sequences, and roughly 2.4% sits with its ten largest clones. This TCR came from a human donor with ulcerative colitis or Crohn's disease, or a healthy co-twin of an affected twin (not recorded which). The V and J genes are TRBV12-3 or TRBV12-4 and TRBJ2-3; TCRdb's D call, TRBD1, is unchecked because there is no DNA. Sample: blood. CDR3 region: CASSLIRADTQYF.